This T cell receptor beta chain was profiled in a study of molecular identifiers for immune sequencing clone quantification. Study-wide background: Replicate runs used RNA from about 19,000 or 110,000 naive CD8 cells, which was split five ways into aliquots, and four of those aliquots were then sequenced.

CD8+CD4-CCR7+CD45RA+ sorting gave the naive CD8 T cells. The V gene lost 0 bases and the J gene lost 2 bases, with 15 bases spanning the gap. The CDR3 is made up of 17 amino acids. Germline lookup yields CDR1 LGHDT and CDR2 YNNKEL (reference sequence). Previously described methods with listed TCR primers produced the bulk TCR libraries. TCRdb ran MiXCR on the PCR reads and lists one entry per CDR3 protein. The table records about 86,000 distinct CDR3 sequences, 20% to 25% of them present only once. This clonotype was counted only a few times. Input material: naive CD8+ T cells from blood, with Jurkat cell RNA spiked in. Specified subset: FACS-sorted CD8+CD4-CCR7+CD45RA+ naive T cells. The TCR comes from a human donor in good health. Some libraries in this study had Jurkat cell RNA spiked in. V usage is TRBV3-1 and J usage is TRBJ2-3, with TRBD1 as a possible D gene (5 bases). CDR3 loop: CASSQESGQTDTDTQYF. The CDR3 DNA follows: TGTGCCAGCAGCCAAGAATCAGGGCAGACCGACACAGATACGCAGTATTTT.